Below are 6 T cell receptor beta chains sequenced from a single sample in a study of blood T cell repertoires in COVID-19. TCRdb's table, derived via immunoSEQ multiplex PCR, lists solely in-frame clones and lacks some. The data hold 200,000 to 250,000 clones, with about 80% observed a single time. Source material: peripheral blood. All receptors derive from a man older than 75 with acute or convalescent COVID-19.

A remark on this clone: A single base separates this from a much larger clone, so it may be a read error. The chain carries TRBV5-6 and TRBJ2-1; 8 positions match TRBD2. The J segment lost 0 bases and the V segment lost 2 bases, leaving 1 base of the junction unmatched. Germline-derived CDR1 and CDR2 are SGHDT and YYEEEE. There are 15 residues in the CDR3. The CDR3 DNA reads TGTGCCAGCAGCTTCGCGGGAGGCTCCTACAATGAGCAGTTCTTC. Protein sequence: CASSFAGGSYNEQFF.

The chain carries TRBV5-4 and TRBJ2-5; D possibly corresponds to TRBD2 (6 bases). V was shortened by 4 bases and J by 4 bases, with 14 bases between the two germline ends. In germline, CDR1 is SGHNT, CDR2 YYREEE (reference sequence). This CDR3 has 14 amino acids. The CDR3 loop is CASSAYSEGETQYF. The CDR3 nucleotides are TGTGCCAGCAGCGCATACTCGGAGGGAGAGACCCAGTACTTC. The full variable domain, rest sourced from reference TRBV5-4 and TRBJ2-5, is ETGVTQSPTHLIKTRGQQVTLRCSSQSGHNTVSWYQQALGQGPQFIFQYYREEENGRGNFPPRFSGLQFPNYSSELNVNALELDDSALYLCASSAYSEGETQYFGPGTRLLVL.

CDR3 amino acids: CASSLTGLNTEAFF. The CDR3, as DNA: TGCGCCAGCAGCCTTACAGGGTTGAACACTGAAGCTTTCTTT. The chain uses TRBV4-1 and TRBJ1-1; the D gene is possibly TRBD1 (6 bases). V was cut by 4 bases and J by 0 bases, with 9 bases left in between. Germline assignment: CDR1 MGHRA and CDR2 YSYEKL. This CDR3 region has 14 residues.

This chain connects TRBV19 to TRBJ1-2; 7 nucleotides align to TRBD1. Germline loops: CDR1 LNHDA, CDR2 SQIVND (reference sequence). The CDR3 covers 15 residues. V shed 5 bases, J shed 3 bases, and the junction held 9 bases outside the gene matches. The CDR3, as DNA: TGTGCCAGTAGTGTCACAGGGGCGGGCGACTATGGCTACACCTTC. It translates to CASSVTGAGDYGYTF.

The gene calls are TRBV5-5 and TRBJ2-5, with 8 bases lining up with TRBD2. CDR3 length equals 18 residues. The junction had 18 bases not matched to a gene; V was cut back by 4 bases and J by 4 bases. The germline V gene has CDR1 SGHKS and CDR2 YYEKEE (reference sequence). The CDR3 loop reads CASSPLLMSGSMVETQYF. The CDR3 region has the DNA TGTGCCAGCAGCCCGCTTTTGATGAGCGGGAGTATGGTAGAGACCCAGTACTTC. Full variable domain (outside the CDR3, taken from reference TRBV5-5 and TRBJ2-5): DAGVTQSPTHLIKTRGQQVTLRCSPISGHKSVSWYQQVLGQGPQFIFQYYEKEERGRGNFPDRFSARQFPNYSSELNVNALLLGDSALYLCASSPLLMSGSMVETQYFGPGTRLLVL.

The J gene is TRBJ1-4, the V gene TRBV5-6; D uncertain. This CDR3 has 15 amino acids. Germline loops: CDR1 SGHDT, CDR2 YYEEEE. V was shortened by 4 bases and J by 0 bases, with 10 bases between the two germline ends. CDR3 nucleotides: TGTGCCAGCAGCCGACACGGTTCAACTAATGAAAAACTGTTTTTT. This codes for CASSRHGSTNEKLFF.